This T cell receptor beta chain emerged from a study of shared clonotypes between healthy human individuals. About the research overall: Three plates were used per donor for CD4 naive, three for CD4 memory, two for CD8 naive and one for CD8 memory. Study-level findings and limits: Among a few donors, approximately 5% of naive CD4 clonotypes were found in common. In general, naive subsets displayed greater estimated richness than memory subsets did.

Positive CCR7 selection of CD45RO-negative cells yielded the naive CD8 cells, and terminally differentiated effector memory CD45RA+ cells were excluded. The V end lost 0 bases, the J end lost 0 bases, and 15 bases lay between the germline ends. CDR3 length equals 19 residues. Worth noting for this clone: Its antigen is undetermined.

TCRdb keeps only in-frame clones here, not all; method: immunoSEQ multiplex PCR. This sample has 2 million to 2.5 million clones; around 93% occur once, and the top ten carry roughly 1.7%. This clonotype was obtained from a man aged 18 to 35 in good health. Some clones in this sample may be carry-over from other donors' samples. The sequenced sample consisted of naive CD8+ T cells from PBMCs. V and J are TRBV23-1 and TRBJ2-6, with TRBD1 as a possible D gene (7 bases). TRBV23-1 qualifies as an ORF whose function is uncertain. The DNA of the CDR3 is TGCGCCAGCAGTCAATCCGGGGGACAGAACCACTCTGGGGCCAACGTCCTGACTTTC. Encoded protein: CASSQSGGQNHSGANVLTF.